This T cell receptor beta chain originates from a study of shared clonotypes between healthy human individuals. Study in general: A couple of women and a few men aged 18 to 49 served as donors.

With respect to this clone: Its specificity is not known.

Clones were read by immunoSEQ multiplex PCR, and TCRdb kept only the in-frame ones, dropping some. The repertoire has 2 million to 3 million clones, 93% of them found once; the top ten carry 0.36%. General study points: Exclusively blood specimens were collected; tissue repertoires likely differ. The naive CD4 repertoires of a handful of donors were compared, and roughly 5% of clonotypes were shared.

The CDR3 loop spans 18 amino acids. Looked up from germline, CDR1 is LNHDA and CDR2 is SQIVND (reference sequence). Trimming cost V 3 bases and J 0 bases; bases outside gene matches: 8. The sequence was obtained from a man between 18 and 29 years old in good health. Some clones in this sample may be carry-over from other donors' samples. The chain joins TRBV19 to TRBJ2-2; 9 nucleotides agree with TRBD1. Source material: naive CD4+ T cells from PBMCs. The subset denotes: CD45RA+ positively selected. CDR3 coding DNA: TGTGCCAGTAGTATTTGGACAGGGGCCAATCCGAACACCGGGGAGCTGTTTTTT. It translates to CASSIWTGANPNTGELFF.